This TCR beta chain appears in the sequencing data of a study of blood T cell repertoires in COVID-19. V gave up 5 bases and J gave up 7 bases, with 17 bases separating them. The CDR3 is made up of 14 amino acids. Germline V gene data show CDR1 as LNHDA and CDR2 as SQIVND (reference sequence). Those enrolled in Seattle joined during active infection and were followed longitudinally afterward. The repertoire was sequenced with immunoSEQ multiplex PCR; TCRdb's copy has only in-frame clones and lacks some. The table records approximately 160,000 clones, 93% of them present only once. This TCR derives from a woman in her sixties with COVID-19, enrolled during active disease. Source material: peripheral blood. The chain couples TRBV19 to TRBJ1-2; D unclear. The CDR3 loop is CASSWGGSLTGYTF. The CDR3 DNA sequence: TGTGCCAGTAGTTGGGGAGGGAGCCTCACTGGCTACACCTTC.